The next 11 T cell receptor beta chains were all read from a single sample in a study of cytomegalovirus exposure and HLA in healthy donors. With 60 Vbeta and 13 Jbeta primers, the PCR was carried out. Some clones are missing from TCRdb's copy, which holds only in-frame ones; the method was immunoSEQ multiplex PCR. The repertoire consists of roughly 120,000 clones, with around three quarters occurring once and the leading ten covering around 2.5%. Sequenced input: PBMCs. The receptors derive from a man younger than 45 in good health and CMV-seronegative.

V gene TRBV27 combines with J gene TRBJ2-1, with D tentatively TRBD2 (10 bases). The CDR3 is 16 amino acids. In germline, CDR1 is MNHEY, CDR2 SMNVEV (reference sequence). Trimming stripped 5 bases from V and 6 bases from J, with 20 bases between. The chain's CDR3 is CASSRLLAGQGNEQFF. Here the CDR3 DNA reads TGTGCCAGCAGTAGACTACTAGCGGGACAGGGCAATGAGCAGTTCTTC.

The V and J genes are TRBV28 and TRBJ2-7; 9 bases are a match to TRBD2. CDR1 is MDHEN and CDR2 is SYDVKM in the germline V gene. The CDR3 is 13 residues long. Here the CDR3 DNA reads TGTTTTTCTCGGGCTAGCGGGACGGGCGAGCAGTACTTC. It translates to CFSRASGTGEQYF.

This clone was seen a single time. The chain is built from TRBV27 and TRBJ1-2; 9 bases map to TRBD1. Losses at the gene ends were 4 bases for V and 8 bases for J; bases not matched to a gene: 11. CDR1 MNHEY and CDR2 SMNVEV come from the germline V gene (reference sequence). The CDR3 extends over 15 amino acids. The CDR3 DNA sequence: TGTGCCAGCAGTTCACCGGGACAGGGTAGAATCGGCTACACCTTC. Translating it yields CASSSPGQGRIGYTF.

The chain combines TRBV6-1 with TRBJ1-1; 7 nucleotides agree with TRBD1. Germline V lookup: CDR1 MNHNS, CDR2 SASEGT. V gave up 11 bases and J gave up 2 bases; unmatched junction bases: 8. The length of the CDR3 is 13 residues. CDR3 in amino acids: CAGGQTFNTEAFF. The CDR3 nucleotides read TGTGCCGGGGGACAGACCTTTAACACTGAAGCTTTCTTT.

The rearrangement uses TRBV27 and TRBJ1-5; 8 bases agree with TRBD1. Losses at the gene ends were 6 bases for V and 6 bases for J; bases not matched to a gene: 4. This CDR3 is 13 amino acids long. Germline V gene data show CDR1 as MNHEY and CDR2 as SMNVEV (reference sequence). In DNA form, the CDR3 reads TGTGCCAGCAGGGGGACAGGTGGTCAGCCCCAGCATTTT. Translated, it gives CASRGTGGQPQHF.

The chain has TRBV19 and TRBJ1-2; D gene unclear. Germline V gene data show CDR1 as LNHDA and CDR2 as SQIVND (reference sequence). The CDR3 has 14 amino acids. V was trimmed by 1 base and J by 4 bases, leaving 10 bases between them. This chain's CDR3 is CASSIGRRTYGYTF. The CDR3 DNA is TGTGCCAGTAGTATAGGGAGGAGAACCTATGGCTACACCTTC.

This clone was counted a single time. This chain links TRBV7-9 with TRBJ2-2; tentative D call: TRBD2 (5 bases). V lost 5 bases and J 7 bases, leaving 8 bases between the germline ends. The CDR3 sequence is 12 residues long. Per the germline V gene, CDR1 is SEHNR and CDR2 is FQNEAQ (reference sequence). In nucleotides, the CDR3 is TGTGCCAGCAGCCCGGGATACGGGGAGCTGTTTTTT. This translates into CASSPGYGELFF.

This clone was found a few times. The gene calls are TRBV7-3 and TRBJ1-1, with D unresolved. The V gene lost 5 bases and the J gene lost 1 base, with 8 bases spanning the gap. Germline V gives CDR1 SGHTA, CDR2 FQGTGA. The CDR3 sequence is 13 residues long. Written as DNA, the CDR3 is TGTGCCAGCAGCCGAAACAGGAACACTGAAGCTTTCTTT. This gives the protein CASSRNRNTEAFF.

The chain employs TRBV9 and TRBJ1-4; possibly TRBD1 for D (5 bases). The CDR3 consists of 15 residues. Trimming took off 4 bases at V and 4 bases at J, with 14 bases between the two ends. Germline V gene lookup returns CDR1 SGDLS and CDR2 YYNGEE. The CDR3 region has the DNA TGTGCCAGCAGCCCCCGGTGGGGCCTTAATGAAAAACTGTTTTTT. Encoded protein: CASSPRWGLNEKLFF.

The V and J genes are TRBV15 and TRBJ2-7, with D perhaps TRBD1 (5 bases). This CDR3 has 14 residues. V lost 0 bases and J 3 bases, leaving 9 bases between the germline ends. In germline, CDR1 is LNHNV, CDR2 YYDKDF (reference sequence). The DNA of the CDR3 is TGTGCCACCAGCAGAGAACAGGCTGTCTACGAGCAGTACTTC. Translated: CATSREQAVYEQYF.

This clone was seen just once. The V and J genes are TRBV5-1 and TRBJ1-1; D unresolved. The CDR3 has 12 residues. With 7 bases removed from V and 7 bases from J, the gap between germline ends came to 14 bases. Germline CDR1 reads SGHRS; CDR2 reads YFSETQ. CDR3 DNA: TGCGCCAGCTTCCCCACCGAGGGTGAAGCTTTCTTT. Translated: CASFPTEGEAFF.